There are many counts of the clone carrying this T cell receptor (beta chain). Its antigen remains unknown. RNA transcripts served as the template for amplifying TCR beta CDR3 regions. In the first-round RT-PCR of the TCR CDR3, the HTBI primer set was used. TCRdb re-called the multiplex PCR reads through MiXCR, storing one row per CDR3 protein. The sample includes around 520,000 distinct CDR3 sequences, approximately 14% of them seen just once. This sample is drawn from a study of T cells in Graves' hyperthyroidism and ophthalmopathy. Regarding the study as a whole: The model identified upcoming ophthalmopathy a median approximately 6.4 months ahead of onset.

The study left out patients who had uncontrolled infection, other autoimmune disease, pregnancy or lactation. Diagnosis relied on clinical symptoms, serum thyroxine and TRAb, thyroid ultrasound and orbital computed tomography. PBMCs came from more than 8.5 ml fresh peripheral blood. What was sequenced was blood. The sequence came from a young woman with Graves' hyperthyroidism.

The CDR3 loop is CASSETLGSNTEAFF. DNA of the CDR3: TGCGCCAGCAGTGAGACCTTGGGCTCGAACACTGAAGCTTTCTTT. The chain couples TRBV10-2 to TRBJ1-1; D gene ambiguous. CDR1 is WSHSY, CDR2 SAAADI, per germline. The CDR3 is 15 residues long. Trimming cost V 2 bases and J 1 base, with 11 bases left between them.